Listed below are T cell receptor beta chains from one sample, sequenced in a study of blood T cell repertoires in COVID-19. TCRdb's table, derived via immunoSEQ multiplex PCR, lists solely in-frame clones and lacks some. The top ten clones hold around 7% of a sample with tens of thousands of clones, around 90% of them seen once. Source material: peripheral blood. The source is a human donor in a cohort sampled during active COVID-19. CDR3s include the opening cysteine and the closing phenylalanine or tryptophan. A D gene is named only where the DNA matches it firmly. Expanded clones get a size class; other rows say once, few or many, or leave the size out.

v_call: TRBV28; d_call: TRBD1; j_call: TRBJ2-4; clone_size: NA; cdr3_nt: TGTGCCAGCAGTTTAGACAGGGGAGTTACCAAAAACATTCAGTACTTC; cdr3_aa: CASSLDRGVTKNIQYF
v_call: TRBV7-9; d_call: NA; j_call: TRBJ1-2; clone_size: NA; cdr3_nt: TGTGCCAGCAGCTTAGAGGAGTACGGCTACACCTTC; cdr3_aa: CASSLEEYGYTF
v_call: TRBV10-3; d_call: TRBD1; j_call: TRBJ1-5; clone_size: few; cdr3_nt: TGTGCCGCCCGGCCGGGACAGGGAGGACAGCCCCAGCATTTT; cdr3_aa: CAARPGQGGQPQHF
v_call: TRBV18; d_call: TRBD1; j_call: TRBJ2-1; clone_size: NA; cdr3_nt: TGTGCCAGCTCACCCCCCAACCTGCAGGGGGCATTCTACAATGAGCAGTTCTTC; cdr3_aa: CASSPPNLQGAFYNEQFF
v_call: TRBV6-6; d_call: TRBD1; j_call: TRBJ2-7; clone_size: few; cdr3_nt: TGTGCCAGCAGTTACTCAAGGGGGCGCCCCGGCGAGCAGTACTTC; cdr3_aa: CASSYSRGRPGEQYF
v_call: TRBV29-1; d_call: TRBD1; j_call: TRBJ2-1; clone_size: NA; cdr3_nt: TGCAGCGTTGAATCCAGGGGGCCTCAGCCGGTCAATGAGCAGTTCTTC; cdr3_aa: CSVESRGPQPVNEQFF
v_call: TRBV3-1/TRBV3-2; d_call: NA; j_call: TRBJ1-3; clone_size: NA; cdr3_nt: TGTGCCAGCAGCCCCGTACGAGATTTCTCTGGAAACACCATATATTTT; cdr3_aa: CASSPVRDFSGNTIYF
v_call: TRBV19; d_call: NA; j_call: TRBJ1-5; clone_size: NA; cdr3_nt: TGTGCCAGTAGGACGACGACTAGGGCGGTACGCGCCAATCAGCCCCAGCATTTT; cdr3_aa: CASRTTTRAVRANQPQHF
v_call: TRBV28; d_call: NA; j_call: TRBJ1-3; clone_size: NA; cdr3_nt: TGTGCCAGCAGTCCCCAGTGGCTCAAAAACACCATATATTTT; cdr3_aa: CASSPQWLKNTIYF
v_call: TRBV6-1; d_call: TRBD2; j_call: TRBJ2-1; clone_size: once; cdr3_nt: TGTGCCAGCAGTGAAGGGGCGGGACTAGCGGGGGCCAGGCGCTCCTACAATGAGCAGTTCTTC; cdr3_aa: CASSEGAGLAGARRSYNEQFF
v_call: TRBV29-1; d_call: TRBD1; j_call: TRBJ2-5; clone_size: NA; cdr3_nt: TGCAGCGCCTATTACAGGGGTGGGGAAGAGACCCAGTACTTC; cdr3_aa: CSAYYRGGEETQYF
v_call: TRBV3-1/TRBV3-2; d_call: NA; j_call: TRBJ1-4; clone_size: NA; cdr3_nt: TGTGCCAGCAGCCCCCGGGGGGCCGGTGAAAAACTGTTTTTT; cdr3_aa: CASSPRGAGEKLFF
v_call: TRBV5-1; d_call: TRBD1; j_call: TRBJ2-1; clone_size: NA; cdr3_nt: TGCGCCAGCGGTGGGGCAAGACAGGGGATGGGCAATGAGCAGTTCTTC; cdr3_aa: CASGGARQGMGNEQFF
v_call: TRBV11-2; d_call: TRBD1; j_call: TRBJ2-6; clone_size: NA; cdr3_nt: TGTGCCAGCAGGGAACCGGGACAGATAAGCTCTGGGGCCAACGTCCTGACTTTC; cdr3_aa: CASREPGQISSGANVLTF
v_call: TRBV3-1/TRBV3-2; d_call: TRBD2; j_call: TRBJ2-5; clone_size: once; cdr3_nt: TGTGCCAGCAGCCCCTTCCGGAGCGGGGGGGCGGAGACCCAGTACTTC; cdr3_aa: CASSPFRSGGAETQYF
v_call: TRBV7-2; d_call: NA; j_call: TRBJ2-2; clone_size: NA; cdr3_nt: TGTGCCAGCAGCTTAGGCGTCCCAGGTAGCGGGGAGCTGTTTTTT; cdr3_aa: CASSLGVPGSGELFF
v_call: TRBV19; d_call: NA; j_call: TRBJ2-7; clone_size: NA; cdr3_nt: TGTGCCAGTAGTATAGATACGGGGAGCTACGAGCAGTACTTC; cdr3_aa: CASSIDTGSYEQYF
v_call: TRBV2; d_call: TRBD2; j_call: TRBJ2-7; clone_size: NA; cdr3_nt: TGTGCCAGCAGTGAAGAGCGGGGGGATTCCTACGAGCAGTACTTC; cdr3_aa: CASSEERGDSYEQYF
v_call: TRBV27; d_call: NA; j_call: TRBJ1-6; clone_size: NA; cdr3_nt: TGTGCCAGCAGTTTGGTGGGACAAACCGGGCCCCTCCACTTT; cdr3_aa: CASSLVGQTGPLHF
v_call: TRBV9; d_call: NA; j_call: TRBJ2-3; clone_size: NA; cdr3_nt: TGTGCCAGCAGCGTATCCGGCGGGGAGTTGGGAGATACGCAGTATTTT; cdr3_aa: CASSVSGGELGDTQYF
v_call: TRBV28; d_call: NA; j_call: TRBJ2-7; clone_size: NA; cdr3_nt: TGTGCCAGCAGTCCTCAGGGGCCGCCATACTCCTACGAGCAGTACTTC; cdr3_aa: CASSPQGPPYSYEQYF
v_call: TRBV13; d_call: TRBD1; j_call: TRBJ2-1; clone_size: once; cdr3_nt: TGTGCCGGAGGACAGGGGGCTCTAAATGAGCAGTTCTTC; cdr3_aa: CAGGQGALNEQFF
v_call: TRBV19; d_call: NA; j_call: TRBJ1-3; clone_size: NA; cdr3_nt: TGTGCCAGTAGTATGGACAGTAGAGCCTCTGGAAACACCATATATTTT; cdr3_aa: CASSMDSRASGNTIYF
v_call: TRBV5-1; d_call: TRBD1; j_call: TRBJ2-7; clone_size: NA; cdr3_nt: TGCGCCAGCAGCACTTCCGGGACAGGGGGCTTCGAGCAGTACTTC; cdr3_aa: CASSTSGTGGFEQYF
v_call: TRBV7-9; d_call: NA; j_call: TRBJ1-2; clone_size: NA; cdr3_nt: TGTGCCAGCAGCTTGGGGACAAATAACTATGGCTACACCTTC; cdr3_aa: CASSLGTNNYGYTF
v_call: TRBV4-3; d_call: NA; j_call: TRBJ1-2; clone_size: NA; cdr3_nt: TGCGCCAGCAGCCCACAGGTAGCTGGAAACTATGGCTACACCTTC; cdr3_aa: CASSPQVAGNYGYTF
v_call: TRBV27; d_call: NA; j_call: TRBJ2-5; clone_size: NA; cdr3_nt: TGTGCCAGCAGTTTTTTTGCGGGGGAGACCCAGTACTTC; cdr3_aa: CASSFFAGETQYF
v_call: TRBV3-1/TRBV3-2; d_call: NA; j_call: TRBJ1-1; clone_size: NA; cdr3_nt: TGTGCCAGCAGCCAAGGGTATGAGCCTCGAGCTTTCTTT; cdr3_aa: CASSQGYEPRAFF
v_call: TRBV12-3/TRBV12-4; d_call: NA; j_call: TRBJ2-5; clone_size: NA; cdr3_nt: TGTGCCAGCAGCCCCGGACTGGTGGGGACCCAGTACTTC; cdr3_aa: CASSPGLVGTQYF
v_call: TRBV27; d_call: NA; j_call: TRBJ1-4; clone_size: NA; cdr3_nt: TGTGCCAGCAGTTTAGCCGGGAAACTGTTTTTT; cdr3_aa: CASSLAGKLFF
v_call: TRBV30; d_call: NA; j_call: TRBJ2-7; clone_size: NA; cdr3_nt: TGTGCCGGGGACGGGAACTACGAGCAGTACTTC; cdr3_aa: CAGDGNYEQYF
v_call: TRBV29-1; d_call: TRBD1; j_call: TRBJ2-7; clone_size: NA; cdr3_nt: TGCAGCGTCAGCGGGGACAGGGTTTACGAGCAGTACTTC; cdr3_aa: CSVSGDRVYEQYF
v_call: TRBV14; d_call: NA; j_call: TRBJ2-7; clone_size: NA; cdr3_nt: TGTGCCAGCAGCCAAGAGGGGAGCGAGCAGTACTTC; cdr3_aa: CASSQEGSEQYF
v_call: TRBV15; d_call: NA; j_call: TRBJ1-5; clone_size: NA; cdr3_nt: TGTGCCACAACCAACCCGGGAGGGGGGGGCAGTCAGCCCCAGCATTTT; cdr3_aa: CATTNPGGGGSQPQHF
v_call: TRBV3-1/TRBV3-2; d_call: TRBD1; j_call: TRBJ2-7; clone_size: NA; cdr3_nt: TGTGCCAGCAGCCAATTGCCGGGACAGGGGTTTGGCGAGCAGTACTTC; cdr3_aa: CASSQLPGQGFGEQYF
v_call: TRBV6-2/TRBV6-3; d_call: NA; j_call: TRBJ2-7; clone_size: NA; cdr3_nt: TGTGCCAGCAGTGACCCGACAGGATCCTACGAGCAGTACTTC; cdr3_aa: CASSDPTGSYEQYF
v_call: TRBV18; d_call: TRBD1; j_call: TRBJ2-7; clone_size: NA; cdr3_nt: TGTGCCAGCTCCCCCTGGGACAGGCGAAACTACGAGCAGTACTTC; cdr3_aa: CASSPWDRRNYEQYF
v_call: TRBV12-3/TRBV12-4; d_call: NA; j_call: TRBJ1-4; clone_size: few; cdr3_nt: TGTGCCAGCAGCCAAAACTCTAATGAAAAACTGTTTTTT; cdr3_aa: CASSQNSNEKLFF
v_call: TRBV12-3/TRBV12-4; d_call: NA; j_call: TRBJ1-2; clone_size: NA; cdr3_nt: TGTGCCAGCAGTTGGGGCGCTAACTATGGCTACACCTTC; cdr3_aa: CASSWGANYGYTF
v_call: TRBV5-4; d_call: TRBD1; j_call: TRBJ1-5; clone_size: NA; cdr3_nt: TGTGCCAGCAGCTCGACTTCCGGGACAGGTGGTTTTAGCAATCAGCCCCAGCATTTT; cdr3_aa: CASSSTSGTGGFSNQPQHF
v_call: TRBV6-2/TRBV6-3; d_call: NA; j_call: TRBJ1-6; clone_size: NA; cdr3_nt: TGTGCCAGCAGCCCGGGGGCGCGGTCCTATAATTCACCCCTCCACTTT; cdr3_aa: CASSPGARSYNSPLHF
v_call: TRBV27; d_call: TRBD2; j_call: TRBJ2-5; clone_size: NA; cdr3_nt: TGTGCCAGCAGTCCCCGACTAGCGGGAGCCCAAGAGACCCAGTACTTC; cdr3_aa: CASSPRLAGAQETQYF
v_call: TRBV15; d_call: TRBD1; j_call: TRBJ1-2; clone_size: NA; cdr3_nt: TGTGCCTCTCGAGGCAGGGGGCAAGTCTACACCTTC; cdr3_aa: CASRGRGQVYTF
v_call: TRBV11-2; d_call: NA; j_call: TRBJ2-3; clone_size: NA; cdr3_nt: TGTGCCAGCAGCCCCCAGGATACGCAGTATTTT; cdr3_aa: CASSPQDTQYF